Listed here are 30 T cell receptor beta chains from one sample, sequenced in a study of blood T cell repertoires in COVID-19 (TCRdb year 2020). The method was the immunoSEQ multiplex PCR assay. The immuneACCESS repertoire file appears here via TCRdb, limited to in-frame rearrangements. These files lack a portion of the clones; in checked studies, under half of the deficit traces to unresolved V genes, and the cause of the others is not known. The sample table holds over 100,000 clones, of which 86% were seen once. Approximately 4.3% of the sample comes from the top ten. The material sequenced was peripheral blood. The origin of the receptors is a man aged 40-49 years with acute or convalescent COVID-19.

This clone came up once. The chain links TRBV5-8 to TRBJ1-2; 9 nucleotides agree with TRBD1. The CDR3 totals 15 residues. Trimming took 4 bases from V and 1 from J; bases not matched to a gene: 5. From germline, CDR1 is SGHTS and CDR2 YDEGEE. This CDR3 reads CASSRGTGSNYGYTF. In DNA, the CDR3 is TGTGCCAGCAGCCGTGGGACAGGGAGTAACTATGGCTACACCTTC.

This clone was seen a few times. The chain has TRBV9 and TRBJ1-3; no clear D. The CDR3 consists of 14 residues. Trimming left V 0 bases short and J 2 bases short, with 6 bases between. Per germline, CDR1 SGDLS and CDR2 YYNGEE. CDR3 DNA: TGTGCCAGCAGCGTAGAGGGAGCTGGAAACACCATATATTTT. Translation: CASSVEGAGNTIYF.

The genes are TRBV27 and TRBJ1-5; D perhaps matches TRBD1 (6 bases). CDR1 is MNHEY, CDR2 SMNVEV, per germline (reference sequence). This CDR3 comprises 14 residues. V was shortened by 7 bases and J by 4 bases, with 14 bases between the two germline ends. As DNA, the CDR3 is TGTGCCAGCATCATGGACAGCCAGAATCAGCCCCAGCATTTT. It codes for CASIMDSQNQPQHF.

This rearrangement joins TRBV5-4 to TRBJ2-3; 9 bases line up with TRBD2. Germline V gene sequence: CDR1 SGHNT, CDR2 YYREEE (reference sequence). The CDR3 runs to 17 residues. The V and J ends lost 4 bases and 2 bases, in that order; junction bases with no gene match: 11. The CDR3 loop is CASSREGAGGHTDTQYF. CDR3 DNA sequence: TGTGCCAGCAGCCGGGAGGGGGCGGGAGGGCACACAGATACGCAGTATTTT.

The chain carries TRBV7-9 and TRBJ2-7; 8 nucleotides agree with TRBD2. Per germline, CDR1 SEHNR and CDR2 FQNEAQ (reference sequence). V lost 4 bases, J lost 0 bases, and 8 bases stayed unmatched. This CDR3 spans 16 amino acids. The DNA for the CDR3 is TGTGCCAGCAGCTCGCCACCGGGGGGGTCCTCCTACGAGCAGTACTTC. Translating it yields CASSSPPGGSSYEQYF.

V and J are TRBV25-1 and TRBJ1-1; weak D call: TRBD1 (6 bases). Germline assignment: CDR1 MGHDK and CDR2 SYGVNS. The CDR3 covers 16 residues. Trimming left V 0 bases short and J 4 bases short, with 15 bases between. CDR3 in amino acids: CASSEYFLDRSTEAFF. Written as DNA, the CDR3 is TGTGCCAGCAGTGAATACTTTCTAGACAGGAGCACTGAAGCTTTCTTT.

The gene calls are TRBV6-2 or TRBV6-3 and TRBJ2-6; D perhaps matches TRBD1 (6 bases). Looked up from germline, CDR1 is MNHEY and CDR2 is SVGEGT. The CDR3 sequence is 17 residues long. V was cut by 5 bases and J by 4 bases, with 18 bases left in between. CDR3: CASSPDRILPGANVLTF. The CDR3 bases are TGTGCCAGCAGTCCCGACAGGATTTTACCAGGGGCCAACGTCCTGACTTTC.

CDR3 protein: CASSRDRGWAYTF. CDR3 nucleotide sequence: TGTGCCAGCAGTCGGGACAGGGGCTGGGCCTACACCTTC. V and J are TRBV27 and TRBJ1-2, with 10 bases that match TRBD1. In germline, CDR1 is MNHEY, CDR2 SMNVEV (reference sequence). The CDR3 has 13 residues. With 5 bases clipped from V and 10 bases from J, the junction kept 7 bases outside the gene matches.

The gene calls are TRBV15 and TRBJ1-1, with a weak D call TRBD1 (6 bases). Germline V CDR1 and CDR2: LNHNV, YYDKDF (reference sequence). Trimming took off 0 bases at V and 2 bases at J, with 7 bases between the two ends. The CDR3 has 14 residues. The CDR3 spells CATSRDRGNTEAFF. CDR3 sequence (DNA): TGTGCCACCAGCAGAGACAGGGGCAACACTGAAGCTTTCTTT. Full variable domain (rest looked up from reference TRBV15 and TRBJ1-1): DAMVIQNPRYQVTQFGKPVTLSCSQTLNHNVMYWYQQKSSQAPKLLFHYYDKDFNNEADTPDNFQSRRPNTSFCFLDIRSPGLGDTAMYLCATSRDRGNTEAFFGQGTRLTVV.

V gene TRBV3-1 (or the pseudogene TRBV3-2) combines with J gene TRBJ1-5; tentative D call: TRBD1 (6 bases). In germline, CDR1 is LGHDT, CDR2 YNNKEL (reference sequence). V was shortened by 1 base and J by 0 bases, with 22 bases between the two germline ends. The CDR3 is 20 residues long. The CDR3 region has the DNA TGTGCCAGCAGCCAAGGTTTTAGGGCGGGGGGACATTATAGCAATCAGCCCCAGCATTTT. This codes for CASSQGFRAGGHYSNQPQHF.

J is TRBJ1-1 and V is TRBV7-8, with D perhaps matching TRBD1 (6 bases). Germline values: CDR1 SGHVS, CDR2 FQNEAQ. V lost 1 base to trimming and J lost 4 bases, with 10 bases between them. CDR3 length: 14 residues. The CDR3: CASSLEGDTTEAFF. CDR3 DNA sequence: TGTGCCAGCAGCTTAGAGGGGGATACCACTGAAGCTTTCTTT.

This clone was recorded once. The V call is TRBV5-1, the J call TRBJ1-2; 10 positions agree with TRBD1. The CDR3 runs 14 residues. The V gene's germline CDR1 is SGHRS and CDR2 YFSETQ. Trimming cost V 5 bases and J 4 bases; bases outside gene matches: 5. CDR3 DNA: TGCGCCAGCAGTTCGACAGGGGGCTCCTATGGCTACACCTTC. This codes for CASSSTGGSYGYTF.

This sequence joins TRBV2 and TRBJ1-1, with D maybe TRBD1 (6 bases). The CDR3 length is 13 residues. Germline-derived CDR1 and CDR2 are SNHLY and FYNNEI. Deletions cut 7 bases from V and 1 base from J, with 10 bases between. DNA of the CDR3: TGTGCCAGCAATGGGGGCCCGAACACTGAAGCTTTCTTT. Protein: CASNGGPNTEAFF.

This clone was counted a few times. The rearrangement links TRBV5-6 to TRBJ1-2, with D hard to call. Germline V CDR1 and CDR2: SGHDT, YYEEEE. The CDR3 runs to 15 residues. The germline V and J ends were trimmed by 4 bases and 6 bases, with 19 bases remaining between them. The CDR3, as DNA: TGTGCCAGCAGCCGAGAGACTTACCTTGAAAATGGCTACACCTTC. Protein: CASSRETYLENGYTF.

This clone was seen just once. The chain employs TRBV3-1 (or the pseudogene TRBV3-2) and TRBJ2-7; D remains ambiguous. Germline loops: CDR1 LGHDT, CDR2 YNNKEL (reference sequence). The CDR3 consists of 14 residues. V lost 4 bases and J 5 bases, leaving 15 bases between the germline ends. CDR3 coding DNA: TGTGCCAGCAGCCGTCGCGAACTCCGGGACGAGCAGTACTTC. This codes for CASSRRELRDEQYF.

The rearrangement links TRBV7-9 to TRBJ1-3; TRBD1 agrees at 7 bases. The length of the CDR3 is 15 residues. From germline, CDR1 is SEHNR and CDR2 FQNEAQ (reference sequence). Trimming took 4 bases from V and 2 from J; bases not matched to a gene: 5. The CDR3 reads CASSYTGATGNTIYF. CDR3 nucleotide sequence: TGTGCCAGCAGCTATACAGGGGCGACTGGAAACACCATATATTTT.

The chain combines TRBV5-1 with TRBJ2-7, with D maybe TRBD2 (5 bases). CDR1 is SGHRS, CDR2 YFSETQ, per germline. The CDR3 is made up of 16 amino acids. V was clipped by 0 bases and J by 0 bases, with 13 bases between them. The CDR3 loop reads CASSLDSGTSSYEQYF. In DNA form, the CDR3 reads TGCGCCAGCAGCTTGGATTCGGGAACGAGCTCCTACGAGCAGTACTTC. Supplemented by reference TRBV5-1 and TRBJ2-7, the full variable domain reads KAGVTQTPRYLIKTRGQQVTLSCSPISGHRSVSWYQQTPGQGLQFLFEYFSETQRNKGNFPGRFSGRQFSNSRSEMNVSTLELGDSALYLCASSLDSGTSSYEQYFGPGTRLTVT.

The genes are TRBV6-2 or TRBV6-3 and TRBJ1-2; possibly TRBD1 for D (6 bases). This CDR3 comprises 14 residues. Trimming removed 2 bases at V and 0 bases at J, with 7 bases between. Germline V gene lookup returns CDR1 MNHEY and CDR2 SVGEGT. CDR3 sequence reads: CASSYRTANYGYTF. The CDR3 DNA reads as TGTGCCAGCAGTTACCGGACAGCTAACTATGGCTACACCTTC.

The chain combines TRBV5-1 with TRBJ2-7; D is possibly TRBD2 (6 bases). The CDR3 runs 16 residues. Trimming took 0 bases from V and 9 from J, leaving 22 bases between them. Germline V gives CDR1 SGHRS, CDR2 YFSETQ. CDR3 sequence reads: CASSLVAGTPQRVQYF. The DNA of the CDR3 is TGCGCCAGCAGCTTGGTGGCGGGAACCCCCCAGCGTGTGCAGTACTTC.

The chain carries TRBV7-9 and TRBJ1-1, with a tentative D call TRBD1 (6 bases). Germline V gene data show CDR1 as SEHNR and CDR2 as FQNEAQ (reference sequence). This CDR3 contains 13 residues. Deletions cut 1 base from V and 8 bases from J, with 11 bases between. CDR3 sequence reads: CASSLGWTDEAFF. The CDR3 bases are TGTGCCAGCAGCTTAGGGTGGACAGACGAAGCTTTCTTT.

The sample holds many counts of this clone. Other DNA sequences in this sample translate to the same CDR3. CDR3 sequence (DNA): TGTGCCAGCAGCTTAACCGGCGGGAACTCTGGAAACACCATATATTTT. The encoded protein is CASSLTGGNSGNTIYF. The gene calls are TRBV7-2 and TRBJ1-3, with D hard to call. Germline values: CDR1 SGHTA, CDR2 FQGNSA. The CDR3 totals 16 residues. The V end was cut by 2 bases, the J end by 0 bases, with 11 bases between.

The DNA of the CDR3 is TGCAGCGCCGCCGCGACAGGGGGCTACACCTTC. Translated: CSAAATGGYTF. The chain combines TRBV29-1 with TRBJ1-2; TRBD1 aligns across 7 bases. CDR1 is SQVTM, CDR2 ANQGSEA, per germline. The CDR3 totals 11 residues. Unmatched junction bases numbered 7, after V lost 7 bases and J lost 8 bases.

CDR3 residues: CASSLASGRGYTF. The CDR3 nucleotides read TGCGCCAGCAGCTTGGCTTCCGGTCGCGGCTACACCTTC. V usage is TRBV5-1 and J usage is TRBJ1-2, with D uncertain. Germline loops: CDR1 SGHRS, CDR2 YFSETQ. The CDR3 covers 13 residues. The ends were cut back, 0 bases at V and 8 bases at J, with 11 bases in the middle.

The gene calls are TRBV4-2 and TRBJ1-2; 10 bases agree with TRBD1. Per germline, CDR1 LGHNA and CDR2 YNFKEQ. Trimming took 0 bases from V and 3 from J; bases not matched to a gene: 13. This CDR3 has 19 residues. CDR3 region: CASSQDLGGQGGLYYGYTF. CDR3 coding DNA: TGTGCCAGCAGCCAAGATCTAGGCGGACAGGGGGGACTCTACTATGGCTACACCTTC.

The V and J genes are TRBV18 and TRBJ2-3, with 9 bases fitting TRBD2. The CDR3 totals 16 residues. Losses at the gene ends were 3 bases for V and 0 bases for J; bases not matched to a gene: 4. CDR1 and CDR2 (germline): KGHSH, LQKENI. The CDR3 loop is CASSPGLAFSTDTQYF. The CDR3 nucleotides read TGTGCCAGCTCACCGGGACTAGCATTTAGCACAGATACGCAGTATTTT.

V usage is TRBV6-6 and J usage is TRBJ1-1, with 11 bases that match TRBD1. V shed 5 bases and J 4 bases; nucleotides not matched to a gene: 15. This CDR3 is built from 18 residues. Per the germline V gene, CDR1 is MNHNY and CDR2 is SVGAGI (reference sequence). The CDR3 protein is CASSPRQDRGRRGTEAFF. The CDR3 DNA is TGTGCCAGCAGTCCCCGCCAGGACAGGGGGCGACGGGGCACTGAAGCTTTCTTT.

The rearrangement links TRBV27 to TRBJ1-3; TRBD1 might be the D (6 bases). With 6 bases removed from V and 3 bases from J, the gap between germline ends came to 15 bases. The CDR3 runs 15 residues. Germline values: CDR1 MNHEY, CDR2 SMNVEV (reference sequence). The CDR3 sequence is CASSSRTGYGNTIYF. As DNA, the CDR3 is TGTGCCAGCAGCTCGAGAACAGGGTATGGAAACACCATATATTTT.

The chain is built from TRBV4-1 and TRBJ1-2, with 8 nucleotides matching TRBD1. V dropped 3 bases and J dropped 4; count of bases not matched to a gene: 10. Germline CDR1 reads MGHRA; CDR2 reads YSYEKL. The CDR3 sequence is 16 residues long. The CDR3, as DNA: TGCGCCAGCAGCCAGCCTCGGCAGGGGGCTAGCTATGGCTACACCTTC. This codes for CASSQPRQGASYGYTF.

The chain uses TRBV5-6 and TRBJ1-1; weak D call: TRBD1 (5 bases). Looked up from germline, CDR1 is SGHDT and CDR2 is YYEEEE. CDR3 size: 15 residues. Between the trimmed V and J ends, which lost 0 bases and 3 bases, there was a span of 12 bases. CDR3 sequence reads: CASSLERGAHTEAFF. CDR3 nucleotide sequence: TGTGCCAGCAGCTTGGAAAGGGGCGCACACACTGAAGCTTTCTTT.

The chain employs TRBV14 and TRBJ1-4; D remains unclear. The germline V gene encodes CDR1 SGHDN and CDR2 FVKESK. The CDR3 loop spans 13 amino acids. Trimming took 6 bases from V and 3 from J, leaving 8 bases between them. CDR3 protein: CASRWGANEKLFF. For the CDR3, the DNA is TGTGCCAGCAGATGGGGAGCTAATGAAAAACTGTTTTTT.